The 20 T cell receptor beta chains in this list originate from one sample, sequenced in a study of cytomegalovirus exposure and HLA in healthy donors. The PCR ran on 60 Vbeta and 13 Jbeta primers. Only in-frame clones appear in the TCRdb table, and some are missing; sequencing was by immunoSEQ multiplex PCR. The data contain 75,000 to 90,000 clones, 10% of them singletons. Material: PBMCs. Every receptor here comes from a man aged 55 to 70 in good health and CMV-seropositive.

V gene TRBV5-1 combines with J gene TRBJ1-2; TRBD1 aligns across 7 bases. The CDR3 sequence is 15 residues long. Trimming took 0 bases from V and 6 from J; bases not matched to a gene: 8. CDR1 is SGHRS, CDR2 YFSETQ, per germline. The CDR3 sequence: CASSLEQGNENGYTF. The CDR3 DNA is TGCGCCAGCAGCTTGGAACAGGGGAACGAAAATGGCTACACCTTC.

J is TRBJ1-5 and V is TRBV19, with 7 positions matching TRBD1. The CDR3 contains 15 residues. V trimming: 7 bases; J trimming: 1 base; junction bases outside the gene matches: 7. Germline assignment: CDR1 LNHDA and CDR2 SQIVND (reference sequence). CDR3 amino acids: CASTRGQHSNQPQHF. CDR3 DNA: TGTGCCAGTACTAGGGGACAGCACAGCAATCAGCCCCAGCATTTT.

This chain joins TRBV15 and TRBJ1-5, with D hard to call. CDR3 length equals 12 residues. Germline V gene data show CDR1 as LNHNV and CDR2 as YYDKDF (reference sequence). The V gene lost 4 bases and the J gene lost 5 bases, with 6 bases spanning the gap. The CDR3 is CATSNLDQPQHF. Written as DNA, the CDR3 is TGTGCCACCAGCAACTTGGATCAGCCCCAGCATTTT.

This clone turned up a few times. The chain employs TRBV28 and TRBJ1-4; perhaps TRBD1 as D (5 bases). Per germline, CDR1 MDHEN and CDR2 SYDVKM. The CDR3 totals 14 residues. V was shortened by 6 bases and J by 8 bases, with 16 bases between the two germline ends. Here the CDR3 reads CASSTGARGEKLFF. CDR3 bases: TGTGCCAGCAGCACCGGGGCCCGGGGGGAAAAACTGTTTTTT.

This clone was found a few times. J is TRBJ2-7 and V is TRBV25-1; possibly TRBD1 for D (6 bases). The CDR3 is 14 amino acids. Trimming shortened V by 1 base and J by 1 base, and 8 bases separated the two germline ends. The germline CDR1 and CDR2 sequences are MGHDK and SYGVNS. Written as DNA, the CDR3 is TGTGCCAGCAGTGAATCTGGACAGTCCTACGAGCAGTACTTC. It specifies CASSESGQSYEQYF.

The rearrangement joins TRBV30 to TRBJ1-1, with D unresolved. This CDR3 comprises 11 residues. V gave up 0 bases and J gave up 7 bases, with 6 bases separating them. Per the germline V gene, CDR1 is GTSNPN and CDR2 is SVGIG (reference sequence). CDR3 in amino acids: CAWSVRVEAFF. The DNA of the CDR3 is TGTGCCTGGAGTGTTCGGGTTGAAGCTTTCTTT.

This clone is medium-sized (0.01 to 0.1%) within its sample. The gene calls are TRBV19 and TRBJ2-1; D perhaps matches TRBD2 (5 bases). The CDR3 runs 13 residues. The ends were cut back, 3 bases at V and 10 bases at J, with 13 bases in the middle. Germline CDR1 LNHDA, CDR2 SQIVND (reference sequence). CDR3 in DNA: TGTGCCAGTAGTATTGGACCCTCGGGGGAGCAGTTCTTC. This encodes CASSIGPSGEQFF.

This clone was seen a few times. The V call is TRBV19, the J call TRBJ2-7, with D perhaps matching TRBD2 (5 bases). Germline V gene sequence: CDR1 LNHDA, CDR2 SQIVND (reference sequence). Trimming removed 0 bases at V and 3 bases at J, with 12 bases between. The CDR3 is 15 amino acids. This chain's CDR3 is CASSIDQGLLYEQYF. For the CDR3, the DNA is TGTGCCAGTAGTATAGATCAAGGACTCCTCTACGAGCAGTACTTC.

The CDR3 is CASSPWTGVASTDTQYF. As DNA, the CDR3 is TGTGCCAGCAGCCCCTGGACAGGGGTCGCTAGCACAGATACGCAGTATTTT. This chain links TRBV5-4 with TRBJ2-3, with 9 bases matching TRBD1. The V gene's germline CDR1 is SGHNT and CDR2 YYREEE (reference sequence). CDR3 size: 17 residues. With V trimmed by 4 bases and J by 0 bases, 9 bases remained unmatched.

The rearrangement joins TRBV19 to TRBJ2-5; D is unclear. The CDR3 is 13 amino acids. V lost 5 bases and J 4 bases, leaving 11 bases between the germline ends. Per the germline V gene, CDR1 is LNHDA and CDR2 is SQIVND (reference sequence). The CDR3 DNA follows: TGTGCCAGTAGTCAACCGATCGGAGAGACCCAGTACTTC. Translation gives CASSQPIGETQYF.

This clone was seen only a few times. The chain uses TRBV2 and TRBJ2-7, with a weak D call TRBD1 (5 bases). The CDR3 extends over 15 amino acids. Germline V CDR1 and CDR2: SNHLY, FYNNEI. Trimming took off 5 bases at V and 7 bases at J, with 21 bases between the two ends. DNA of the CDR3: TGTGCCAGCAGTCCGACTTTTACAGGTCAACGGGAGCAGTACTTC. Translation: CASSPTFTGQREQYF.

This clone was seen only a few times. The CDR3 DNA reads as TGCGCCAGCACCCACACTGCGGGACTGGGGACAGATACGCAGTATTTT. Translating gives CASTHTAGLGTDTQYF. The chain links TRBV5-1 to TRBJ2-3; tentative D call: TRBD2 (6 bases). Germline CDR1 is SGHRS and CDR2 is YFSETQ. The length of the CDR3 is 16 residues. Trimming stripped 6 bases from V and 3 bases from J, with 20 bases between. The variable domain in full, completed from reference TRBV5-1 and TRBJ2-3, reads KAGVTQTPRYLIKTRGQQVTLSCSPISGHRSVSWYQQTPGQGLQFLFEYFSETQRNKGNFPGRFSGRQFSNSRSEMNVSTLELGDSALYLCASTHTAGLGTDTQYFGPGTRLTVL.

This clone was counted a few times. The rearrangement uses TRBV19 and TRBJ2-7, with D maybe TRBD2 (7 bases). Trimming pared 3 bases from V and 5 bases from J, leaving 11 bases between. Germline CDR1 is LNHDA and CDR2 is SQIVND (reference sequence). CDR3 length: 13 residues. The CDR3 DNA is TGTGCCAGTAGTATCGCGGGGGCGAACGAGCAGTACTTC. Protein: CASSIAGANEQYF.

This clone has a handful of counts. The chain has TRBV5-1 and TRBJ2-2; TRBD2 matches at 12 bases. Germline CDR1 reads SGHRS; CDR2 reads YFSETQ. This CDR3 spans 19 amino acids. The V gene end was trimmed by 0 bases and the J gene end by 1 base; junction bases not matched to a gene: 7. CDR3 sequence reads: CASSLGSSGGALNTGELFF. DNA of the CDR3: TGCGCCAGCAGCTTGGGATCTAGCGGGGGGGCCCTGAACACCGGGGAGCTGTTTTTT.

This rearrangement joins TRBV7-8 to TRBJ2-7; a possible D gene is TRBD1 (6 bases). Germline V lookup: CDR1 SGHVS, CDR2 FQNEAQ. CDR3 length: 14 residues. V dropped 2 bases and J dropped 3 bases, with 11 bases sitting between them. This CDR3 is CASSLLGAGYEQYV. In DNA form, the CDR3 reads TGTGCCAGCAGCTTACTGGGGGCAGGCTACGAGCAGTACGTC.

This clone was detected once. The DNA for the CDR3 is TGTGCCAGTAGTTCGGGGTACTCCTACGAGCAGTACTTC. It translates to CASSSGYSYEQYF. This chain connects TRBV19 to TRBJ2-7; D may be TRBD2 (5 bases). This CDR3 comprises 13 residues. Trimming left V 5 bases short and J 0 bases short, with 8 bases between. The germline gives CDR1 LNHDA, CDR2 SQIVND (reference sequence).

Notes on this clone: Within the sample, other DNA sequences also encode this same CDR3. The rearrangement links TRBV18 to TRBJ2-1; 14 nucleotides match TRBD2. Germline CDR1 reads KGHSH; CDR2 reads LQKENI. This CDR3 spans 17 amino acids. V lost 3 bases to trimming and J lost 5 bases; unmatched junction nucleotides: 6. The CDR3: CASSPGTSGRGDNEQFF. The DNA for the CDR3 is TGTGCCAGCTCACCGGGGACTAGCGGGAGAGGGGACAATGAGCAGTTCTTC.

V and J are TRBV29-1 and TRBJ2-3; 10 nucleotides align to TRBD2. CDR1 is SQVTM and CDR2 is ANQGSEA in the germline V gene. With V trimmed by 7 bases and J by 9 bases, 13 bases remained unmatched. This CDR3 has 14 residues. The CDR3 loop reads CSATTGSGGRTQYF. Written as DNA, the CDR3 is TGCAGCGCTACTACAGGTAGCGGGGGGAGAACGCAGTATTTT.

This sequence joins TRBV7-3 and TRBJ1-2; 7 bases agree with TRBD1. Looked up from germline, CDR1 is SGHTA and CDR2 is FQGTGA. V shed 5 bases, J shed 3 bases, and the junction held 3 bases outside the gene matches. CDR3 length: 13 residues. DNA of the CDR3: TGTGCCAGCAGCCCAGGGGGAGACTATGGCTACACCTTC. It encodes CASSPGGDYGYTF.

This chain uses TRBV7-3 with TRBJ2-5; maybe TRBD2 (6 bases). Between the trimmed V and J ends, which lost 5 bases and 4 bases, there was a span of 17 bases. Looked up from germline, CDR1 is SGHTA and CDR2 is FQGTGA. This CDR3 has 15 amino acids. CDR3 nucleotide sequence: TGTGCCAGCAGCCAGCAGGCGGGGTGGGCAGAGACCCAGTACTTC. It translates to CASSQQAGWAETQYF.